This T cell receptor beta chain originates from a study of vaccination and CD4 T cells after COVID-19. Study observations and caveats: Convalescent patients had a median around 86% of reactive clones appearing only post-vaccination.

The Oncomine TCR Beta short-read assay sequenced DNA from cultured CD4+ T cells. Someone extracted genomic DNA from cultured CD4+ T cells. MiXCR was run by TCRdb on the PCR reads, yielding one entry per CDR3 protein. In the table there are roughly 12,000 distinct CDR3 sequences, approximately 80% of which are singletons. Treatment meaning: approximately nine-day PBMC culture with coronavirus spike peptide pools or control peptides (ViraFEST assay). As regards this clonotype: Its antigen is still unknown.

Sequencing input: CD4+ T cells from blood, cultured in vitro. This receptor was taken from a human donor who had recovered from COVID-19.

The CDR3 bases are TGTGCCAGCAGTTTAATACAGGACGGAAATCAGCCCCAGCATTTT. Translating gives CASSLIQDGNQPQHF. J is TRBJ1-5 and V is TRBV12-3 or TRBV12-4, with D possibly being TRBD1 (5 bases). CDR3 length: 15 amino acids. The V gene lost 2 bases and the J gene lost 4 bases, with 12 bases spanning the gap.